The 24 T cell receptor beta chains in this list originate from one sample, sequenced in a study of response to subunit inactivated influenza vaccine (dated by TCRdb to the late 2010s). Library prep was done by RT-PCR. Sequencer: Illumina HiSeq 2500. Through fastp at Q25 and MiXCR, TCRdb rebuilt clones from the public reads, retaining in-frame beta chains. Rows with one shared CDR3 protein collapse into an entry with the most common genes and DNA. Across this sample there are roughly 760,000 distinct CDR3 sequences, with around 20% seen only once. Roughly 10% of the sample rests with the top ten. The sequenced sample was PBMCs from blood, obtained approximately 5 days after vaccination. The receptors here all came from a man between 45 and 60 years old who received an inactivated influenza vaccine. Donor details come from another sample of the same person, matched by shared clones.

This clonotype appeared a few times. V usage is TRBV19 and J usage is TRBJ1-5; 10 bases are shared with TRBD1. The V and J ends lost 4 bases and 4 bases, in that order; junction bases with no gene match: 4. Germline V CDR1 and CDR2: LNHDA, SQIVND (reference sequence). The CDR3 spans 15 residues. CDR3 sequence: CASSKDRGRNQPQHF. The CDR3 DNA reads as TGTGCCAGTAGTAAAGACAGGGGGCGAAATCAGCCCCAGCATTTT.

This clonotype was counted between two and nine times. This chain uses TRBV9 with TRBJ2-1; D not resolved. Germline V gene lookup returns CDR1 SGDLS and CDR2 YYNGEE. The CDR3 is 15 amino acids. V lost 0 bases, J lost 3 bases, and 10 bases lay in between. In DNA, the CDR3 is TGTGCCAGCAGCGTAGATGGGAAGCGCTACAATGAGCAGTTCTTC. Protein sequence: CASSVDGKRYNEQFF.

The chain recombines TRBV18 with TRBJ2-7; D assignment may be TRBD1 or TRBD2 (6 bases each). The germline CDR1 and CDR2 sequences are KGHSH and LQKENI. This CDR3 is built from 14 residues. Trimming took 5 bases from V and 3 from J, leaving 14 bases between them. The DNA for the CDR3 is TGTGCCAGCTCAACCCAGGGGACTTACTACGAGCAGTACTTC. Protein product: CASSTQGTYYEQYF.

V usage is TRBV5-1 and J usage is TRBJ2-5; D remains unclear. Per the germline V gene, CDR1 is SGHRS and CDR2 is YFSETQ. This CDR3 contains 16 residues. V dropped 0 bases and J dropped 1 base, with 13 bases sitting between them. Here the CDR3 DNA reads TGCGCCAGCAGCTTGGGGGCCCCCTCCCGCCAAGAGACCCAGTACTTC. It yields the protein CASSLGAPSRQETQYF.

The genes are TRBV12-3 or TRBV12-4 and TRBJ1-5, with D hard to call. The CDR3 spans 13 residues. The germline V and J ends were trimmed by 2 bases and 9 bases, with 11 bases remaining between them. The CDR3 reads CASSLRGFGPQHF. The CDR3 DNA follows: TGTGCCAGCAGTTTAAGAGGGTTCGGGCCCCAGCATTTT.

The DNA of the CDR3 is TGTGCCAGCAGTGATCCCAGGGACGCCAGGGAGACCCAGTACTTC. Translated: CASSDPRDARETQYF. The chain recombines TRBV6-2 or TRBV6-3 with TRBJ2-5, with D possibly called TRBD1 or TRBD2 (5 bases each). With 5 bases removed from V and 5 bases from J, the gap between germline ends came to 18 bases. The CDR3 consists of 15 residues. The germline gives CDR1 MNHEY, CDR2 SVGEGT.

This sequence joins TRBV28 and TRBJ2-7; no definite D call. Germline CDR1 is MDHEN and CDR2 is SYDVKM. Trimming pared 3 bases from V and 0 bases from J, leaving 9 bases between. CDR3 length: 14 amino acids. CDR3 bases: TGTGCCAGCAGTTTGGATATTCGCTCCTACGAGCAGTACTTC. Encoded protein: CASSLDIRSYEQYF.

This clonotype was detected only a few times. The V and J genes are TRBV5-1 and TRBJ2-1; D might be TRBD1 or TRBD2, each matching 6 bases. Germline CDR1 reads SGHRS; CDR2 reads YFSETQ. The germline V and J ends were trimmed by 4 bases and 3 bases, with 17 bases remaining between them. CDR3 length equals 16 residues. The CDR3 spells CASSPGPGANYNEQFF. CDR3 nucleotides: TGCGCCAGCAGCCCGGGTCCGGGGGCAAACTACAATGAGCAGTTCTTC.

This clonotype has ten or more counts. V and J are TRBV29-1 and TRBJ2-1, with 10 bases that match TRBD2. The CDR3 loop spans 14 amino acids. Germline V gene data show CDR1 as SQVTM and CDR2 as ANQGSEA. The V and J ends lost 4 bases and 1 base, in that order; junction bases with no gene match: 1. CDR3 amino acids: CSVGTSGSYNEQFF. In DNA, the CDR3 is TGCAGCGTTGGGACTAGCGGTTCCTACAATGAGCAGTTCTTC.

In this sample, this clonotype turned up a few times. The V call is TRBV20-1, the J call TRBJ2-3; TRBD2 might be the D (6 bases). CDR3 length: 12 amino acids. V lost 0 bases and J lost 10, with 11 bases in between. Germline CDR1 DFQATT, CDR2 SNEGSKA (reference sequence). CDR3 region: CSARDQLAPQYF. CDR3 in DNA: TGCAGTGCTAGAGATCAGCTAGCGCCGCAGTATTTT.

The chain is built from TRBV3-1 and TRBJ2-7; 8 nucleotides align to TRBD1. This CDR3 has 15 amino acids. J was trimmed by 4 bases and V by 3 bases; bases with no gene match: 8. The germline CDR1 and CDR2 sequences are LGHDT and YNNKEL (reference sequence). The CDR3 nucleotides read TGTGCCAGCAGCCAGGGACGGACAGGGAGTTACGAGCAGTACTTC. Translation: CASSQGRTGSYEQYF.

V and J are TRBV10-3 and TRBJ2-1; 7 bases align to TRBD2. There are 15 residues in the CDR3. The V and J ends lost 6 bases and 6 bases, in that order; junction bases with no gene match: 11. Germline V gives CDR1 ENHRY, CDR2 SYGVKD. CDR3 amino acids: CAIRGASGPGNEQFF. The CDR3 region has the DNA TGTGCCATCAGGGGAGCTAGCGGCCCAGGCAATGAGCAGTTCTTC.

The gene calls are TRBV7-2 and TRBJ2-3; no clear D. The CDR3 spans 12 residues. Germline V lookup: CDR1 SGHTA, CDR2 FQGNSA. Trimming pared 5 bases from V and 7 bases from J, leaving 10 bases between. This CDR3 reads CASSEPRYTQYF. Here the CDR3 DNA reads TGTGCCAGCAGCGAGCCCCGGTATACGCAGTATTTT.

The genes are TRBV6-5 and TRBJ2-7, with a possible D match to TRBD2 (6 bases). The V gene lost 0 bases and the J gene lost 9 bases, with 18 bases spanning the gap. Germline V gene data show CDR1 as MNHEY and CDR2 as SVGAGI. The CDR3 loop spans 15 amino acids. The CDR3 DNA sequence: TGTGCCAGCAGTTACTCCGGAATTTCGGGGGAGAGGCAGTACTTC. It codes for CASSYSGISGERQYF.

The genes are TRBV10-3 and TRBJ2-7; TRBD2 matches 9 bases. After removal of 6 bases from V and 0 bases from J, the junction contained 3 bases not matched to a gene. Germline V CDR1 and CDR2: ENHRY, SYGVKD. The CDR3 sequence is 14 residues long. CDR3 DNA sequence: TGTGCCATCAGCCTAGCGGGAAACTCCTACGAGCAGTACTTC. Amino acid sequence: CAISLAGNSYEQYF.

Only a few counts were recorded for this clonotype. CDR3 residues: CASSLGDVGEQYF. The CDR3 nucleotides read TGTGCCAGCAGCTTGGGGGACGTAGGTGAGCAGTACTTC. The genes are TRBV5-5 and TRBJ2-7; D tentatively fits TRBD1 or TRBD2 (5 bases each). V dropped 0 bases and J dropped 7 bases, with 11 bases sitting between them. The germline gives CDR1 SGHKS, CDR2 YYEKEE (reference sequence). CDR3 size: 13 residues.

The table lists this clonotype with a few counts. The J gene is TRBJ2-1, the V gene TRBV29-1; a weak D match, TRBD2 (6 bases). The CDR3 length is 14 residues. V lost 4 bases and J lost 1, with 11 bases in between. Germline CDR1 reads SQVTM; CDR2 reads ANQGSEA. CDR3 sequence: CSVGRGISYNEQFF. The CDR3 DNA reads TGCAGCGTTGGGCGGGGTATTTCCTACAATGAGCAGTTCTTC.

In its sample, this clonotype was seen a few times. The rearrangement links TRBV6-4 to TRBJ1-5; the match to TRBD1 covers 10 bases. With V trimmed by 4 bases and J by 4 bases, 10 bases remained unmatched. The CDR3 has 17 amino acids. Germline CDR1 is MRHNA and CDR2 is SNTAGT. This CDR3 is CASSAPPDRGQNQPQHF. As DNA, the CDR3 is TGTGCCAGCAGTGCCCCACCCGACAGGGGGCAAAATCAGCCCCAGCATTTT.

Here the CDR3 DNA reads TGTGCCAGCAGCCTACACATTGGCGCGGTTCAAGAGACCCAGTACTTC. Its translation is CASSLHIGAVQETQYF. The chain uses TRBV7-7 and TRBJ2-5; D unclear. CDR3 length: 16 residues. Trimming cost V 5 bases and J 2 bases, with 18 bases left between them. Germline assignment: CDR1 SSHAT and CDR2 FNYEAQ (reference sequence).

The V gene is TRBV15, the J gene TRBJ1-6; D remains unclear. V was shortened by 5 bases and J by 4 bases, with 15 bases between the two germline ends. Germline V lookup: CDR1 LNHNV, CDR2 YYDKDF (reference sequence). The CDR3 extends over 16 amino acids. The CDR3 DNA sequence: TGTGCCACCAGCTGGCAACCGGGCGGTTATAATTCACCCCTCCACTTT. Residues: CATSWQPGGYNSPLHF.

The rearrangement links TRBV29-1 to TRBJ2-7; 10 bases are a match to TRBD1. Germline CDR1 reads SQVTM; CDR2 reads ANQGSEA. J lost 3 bases, V lost 0 bases, and 2 bases had no gene match. This CDR3 has 14 amino acids. The CDR3 sequence: CSVEETGGGYEQYF. In DNA form, the CDR3 reads TGCAGCGTTGAAGAGACAGGGGGCGGCTACGAGCAGTACTTC.

Many counts were recorded for this clonotype. The CDR3 is CASSQDNNEQFF. CDR3 nucleotide sequence: TGTGCCAGCTCTCAGGACAACAATGAGCAGTTCTTC. The chain has TRBV18 and TRBJ2-1; D is perhaps TRBD1 (5 bases). The germline V gene encodes CDR1 KGHSH and CDR2 LQKENI. Trimming pared 6 bases from V and 5 bases from J, leaving 8 bases between. The CDR3 consists of 12 residues.

The sample holds many counts of this clonotype. V usage is TRBV20-1 and J usage is TRBJ2-7; 14 bases agree with TRBD2. In germline, CDR1 is DFQATT, CDR2 SNEGSKA (reference sequence). J gave up 4 bases and V 6 bases, and 2 bases lay outside the gene matches. The CDR3 consists of 13 residues. Here the CDR3 reads CSARTSGRYEQYF. In DNA form, the CDR3 reads TGCAGTGCAAGGACTAGCGGGAGGTACGAGCAGTACTTC.

This chain connects TRBV5-1 to TRBJ2-2, with 12 bases that match TRBD2. Germline CDR1 and CDR2: SGHRS and YFSETQ. This CDR3 has 19 residues. J gave up 4 bases and V 2 bases, and 12 bases lay outside the gene matches. CDR3 nucleotides: TGCGCCAGCAGCTTCTCGACTAGCGGGGGCCCCCCGGGCACCGGGGAGCTGTTTTTT. The encoded protein is CASSFSTSGGPPGTGELFF.